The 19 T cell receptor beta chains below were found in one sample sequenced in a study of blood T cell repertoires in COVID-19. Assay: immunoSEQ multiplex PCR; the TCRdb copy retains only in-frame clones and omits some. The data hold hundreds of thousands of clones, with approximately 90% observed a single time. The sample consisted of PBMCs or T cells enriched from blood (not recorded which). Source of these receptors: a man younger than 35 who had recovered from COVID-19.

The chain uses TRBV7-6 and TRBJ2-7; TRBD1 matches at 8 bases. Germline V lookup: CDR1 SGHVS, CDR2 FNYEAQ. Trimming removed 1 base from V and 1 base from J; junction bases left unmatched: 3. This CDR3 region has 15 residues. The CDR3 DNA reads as TGTGCCAGCAGCTTAGGACAGGGGACGTCCTACGAGCAGTACTTC. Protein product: CASSLGQGTSYEQYF.

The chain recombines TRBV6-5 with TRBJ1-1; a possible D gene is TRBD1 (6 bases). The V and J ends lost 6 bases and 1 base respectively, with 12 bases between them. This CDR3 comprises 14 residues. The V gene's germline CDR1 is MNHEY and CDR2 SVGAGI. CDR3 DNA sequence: TGTGCCAGCAGGGGAACAGGGCCGAACACTGAAGCTTTCTTT. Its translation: CASRGTGPNTEAFF.

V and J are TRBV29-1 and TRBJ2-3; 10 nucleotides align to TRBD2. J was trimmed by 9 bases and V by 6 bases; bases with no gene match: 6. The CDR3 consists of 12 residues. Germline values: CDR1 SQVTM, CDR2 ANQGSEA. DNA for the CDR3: TGCAGCGTGAGCGGGACTAGCGAAACGCAGTATTTT. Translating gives CSVSGTSETQYF.

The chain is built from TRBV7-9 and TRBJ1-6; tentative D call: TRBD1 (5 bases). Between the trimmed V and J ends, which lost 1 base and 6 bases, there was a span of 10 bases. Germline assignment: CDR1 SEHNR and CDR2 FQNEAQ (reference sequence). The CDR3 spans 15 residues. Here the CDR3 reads CASSLGGRTNSPLHF. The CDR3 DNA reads TGTGCCAGCAGCTTAGGGGGCAGAACTAATTCACCCCTCCACTTT. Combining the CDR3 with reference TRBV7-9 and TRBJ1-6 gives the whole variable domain DTGVSQNPRHKITKRGQNVTFRCDPISEHNRLYWYRQTLGQGPEFLTYFQNEAQLEKSRLLSDRFSAERPKGSFSTLEIQRTEQGDSAMYLCASSLGGRTNSPLHFGNGTRLTVT.

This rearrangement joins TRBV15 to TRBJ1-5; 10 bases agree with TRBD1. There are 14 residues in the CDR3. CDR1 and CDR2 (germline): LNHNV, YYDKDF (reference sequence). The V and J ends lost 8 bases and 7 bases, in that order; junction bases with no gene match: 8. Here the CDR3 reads CATQDGTGDQPQHF. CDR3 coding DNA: TGTGCCACCCAAGACGGGACAGGGGACCAGCCCCAGCATTTT. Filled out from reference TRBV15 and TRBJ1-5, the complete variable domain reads DAMVIQNPRYQVTQFGKPVTLSCSQTLNHNVMYWYQQKSSQAPKLLFHYYDKDFNNEADTPDNFQSRRPNTSFCFLDIRSPGLGDTAMYLCATQDGTGDQPQHFGDGTRLSIL.

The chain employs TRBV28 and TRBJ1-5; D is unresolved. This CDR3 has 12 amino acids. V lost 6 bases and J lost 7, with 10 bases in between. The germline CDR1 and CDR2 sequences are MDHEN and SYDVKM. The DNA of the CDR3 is TGTGCCAGCAGCCCCCCCTTACAGCCCCAGCATTTT. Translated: CASSPPLQPQHF. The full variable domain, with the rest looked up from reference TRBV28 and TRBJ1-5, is DVKVTQSSRYLVKRTGEKVFLECVQDMDHENMFWYRQDPGLGLRLIYFSYDVKMKEKGDIPEGYSVSREKKERFSLILESASTNQTSMYLCASSPPLQPQHFGDGTRLSIL.

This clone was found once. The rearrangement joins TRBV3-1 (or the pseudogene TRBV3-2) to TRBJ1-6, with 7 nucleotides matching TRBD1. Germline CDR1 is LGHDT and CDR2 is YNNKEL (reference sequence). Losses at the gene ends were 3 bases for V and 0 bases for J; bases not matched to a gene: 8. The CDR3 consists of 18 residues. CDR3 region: CASSQKRQGSSYNSPLHF. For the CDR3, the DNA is TGTGCCAGCAGCCAGAAGCGACAGGGAAGCTCCTATAATTCACCCCTCCACTTT.

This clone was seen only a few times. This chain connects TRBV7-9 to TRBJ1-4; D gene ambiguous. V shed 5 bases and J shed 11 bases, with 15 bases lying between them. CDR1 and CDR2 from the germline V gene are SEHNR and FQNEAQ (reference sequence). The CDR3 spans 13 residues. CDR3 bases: TGTGCCAGCAGCGTCCGGAGCTTTGAGAAACTGTTTTTT. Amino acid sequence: CASSVRSFEKLFF. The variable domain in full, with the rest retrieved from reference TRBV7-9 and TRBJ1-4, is DTGVSQNPRHKITKRGQNVTFRCDPISEHNRLYWYRQTLGQGPEFLTYFQNEAQLEKSRLLSDRFSAERPKGSFSTLEIQRTEQGDSAMYLCASSVRSFEKLFFGSGTQLSVL.

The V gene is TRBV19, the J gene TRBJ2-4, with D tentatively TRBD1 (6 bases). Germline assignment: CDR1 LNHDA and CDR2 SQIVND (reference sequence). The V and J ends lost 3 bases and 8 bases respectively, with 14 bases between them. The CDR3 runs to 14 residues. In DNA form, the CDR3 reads TGTGCCAGTAGTATCCGAGGGGGTTTCGACATTCAGTACTTC. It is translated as CASSIRGGFDIQYF.

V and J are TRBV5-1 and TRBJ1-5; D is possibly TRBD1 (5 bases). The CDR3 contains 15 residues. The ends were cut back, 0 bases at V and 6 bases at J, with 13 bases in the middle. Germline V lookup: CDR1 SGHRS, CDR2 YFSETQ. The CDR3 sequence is CASSLVGEGSQPQHF. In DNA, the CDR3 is TGCGCCAGCAGCTTGGTAGGGGAAGGCAGTCAGCCCCAGCATTTT.

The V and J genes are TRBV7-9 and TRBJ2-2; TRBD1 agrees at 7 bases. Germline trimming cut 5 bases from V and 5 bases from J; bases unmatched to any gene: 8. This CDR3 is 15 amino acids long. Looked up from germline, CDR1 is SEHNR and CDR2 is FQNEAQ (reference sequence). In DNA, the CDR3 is TGTGCCAGCAGCCCCGACAGGGTCGATACCGGGGAGCTGTTTTTT. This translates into CASSPDRVDTGELFF. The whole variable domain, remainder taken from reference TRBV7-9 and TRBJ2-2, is DTGVSQNPRHKITKRGQNVTFRCDPISEHNRLYWYRQTLGQGPEFLTYFQNEAQLEKSRLLSDRFSAERPKGSFSTLEIQRTEQGDSAMYLCASSPDRVDTGELFFGEGSRLTVL.

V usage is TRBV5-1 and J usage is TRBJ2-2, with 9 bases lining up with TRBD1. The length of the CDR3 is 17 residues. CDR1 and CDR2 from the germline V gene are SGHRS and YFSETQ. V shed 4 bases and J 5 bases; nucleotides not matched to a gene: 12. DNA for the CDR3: TGCGCCAGCAGCCCGAGCTTCCGGACAGGGGATACCGGGGAGCTGTTTTTT. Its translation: CASSPSFRTGDTGELFF.

The CDR3, as DNA: TGTGCCAGCACTCGCGCTCTGGAGGGTACCAATGAGCAGTTCTTC. It yields the protein CASTRALEGTNEQFF. V gene TRBV28 combines with J gene TRBJ2-1; tentatively, D is TRBD2 (6 bases). Trimming took 7 bases from V and 6 from J, leaving 19 bases between them. CDR1 and CDR2 (germline): MDHEN, SYDVKM. The CDR3 is made up of 15 amino acids.

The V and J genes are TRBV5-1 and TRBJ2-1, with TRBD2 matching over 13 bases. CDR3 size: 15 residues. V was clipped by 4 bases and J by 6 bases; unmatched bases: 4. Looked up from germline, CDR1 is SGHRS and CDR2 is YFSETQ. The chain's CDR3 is CASSPGTSGTNEQFF. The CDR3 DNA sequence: TGCGCCAGCAGCCCGGGGACTAGCGGGACCAATGAGCAGTTCTTC. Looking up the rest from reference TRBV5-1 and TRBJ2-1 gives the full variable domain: KAGVTQTPRYLIKTRGQQVTLSCSPISGHRSVSWYQQTPGQGLQFLFEYFSETQRNKGNFPGRFSGRQFSNSRSEMNVSTLELGDSALYLCASSPGTSGTNEQFFGPGTRLTVL.

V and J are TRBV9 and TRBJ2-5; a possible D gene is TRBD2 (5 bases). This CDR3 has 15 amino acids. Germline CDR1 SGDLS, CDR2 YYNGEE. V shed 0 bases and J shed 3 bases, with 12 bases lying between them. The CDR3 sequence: CASSVDQRSEETQYF. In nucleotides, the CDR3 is TGTGCCAGCAGCGTAGACCAGCGGAGCGAAGAGACCCAGTACTTC.

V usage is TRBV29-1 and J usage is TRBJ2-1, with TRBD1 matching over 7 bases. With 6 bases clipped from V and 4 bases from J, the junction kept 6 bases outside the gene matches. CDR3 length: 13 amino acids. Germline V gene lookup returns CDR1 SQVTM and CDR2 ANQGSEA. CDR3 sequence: CSVVQGEYNEQFF. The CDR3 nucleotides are TGCAGCGTAGTCCAGGGGGAGTACAATGAGCAGTTCTTC.

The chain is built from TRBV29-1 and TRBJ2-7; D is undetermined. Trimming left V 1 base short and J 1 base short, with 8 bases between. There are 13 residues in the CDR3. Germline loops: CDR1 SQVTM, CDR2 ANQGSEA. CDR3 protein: CSVEGHASYEQYF. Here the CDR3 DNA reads TGCAGCGTTGAAGGTCACGCGTCCTACGAGCAGTACTTC.

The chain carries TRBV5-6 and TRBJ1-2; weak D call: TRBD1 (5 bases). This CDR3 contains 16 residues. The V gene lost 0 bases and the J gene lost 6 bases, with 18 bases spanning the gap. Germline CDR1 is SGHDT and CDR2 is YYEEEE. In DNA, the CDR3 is TGTGCCAGCAGCTTGGAGGGGTTACTTGCAAAGGATGGCTACACCTTC. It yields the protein CASSLEGLLAKDGYTF.

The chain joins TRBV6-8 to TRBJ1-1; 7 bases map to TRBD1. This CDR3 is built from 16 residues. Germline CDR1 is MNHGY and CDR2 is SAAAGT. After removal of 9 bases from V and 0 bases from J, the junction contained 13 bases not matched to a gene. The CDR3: CASGAGTAFVNTEAFF. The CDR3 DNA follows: TGTGCCAGTGGGGCCGGGACAGCGTTTGTGAACACTGAAGCTTTCTTT.